The rows below give T cell receptor beta chains drawn from one sample of a study of glioma-infiltrating T cells. MiXCR, run by TCRdb on the multiplex PCR reads, gives a single entry per CDR3 protein. There are about 400,000 distinct CDR3 sequences in the sample; roughly two fifths occur only once, and about 11% lies in the top ten. Material: glioma tissue, nonneoplastic brain tissue, or PBMCs (not recorded which). The receptor set was obtained from a human donor with low-grade glioma or glioblastoma, undergoing nonglioma brain surgery, or in good health (not recorded which). CDR3s include the opening cysteine and the closing phenylalanine or tryptophan. A D gene is named only where the DNA matches it firmly. Part of the rows lack a size; the others show once, few, many or a class for expanded clones.

V: TRBV11-3; J: TRBJ1-1; D: NA; length: 14; size: few; DNA: TGTGCCAGCAGCTTAGATAGGACAAGCTTTGAAGCTTTCTTT; CDR3: CASSLDRTSFEAFF
V: TRBV27; J: TRBJ2-7; D: NA; length: 15; size: NA; DNA: TGTGCCAGCAGTAAGGCAGGGTTTAGCTCCTACGAGCAGTACTTC; CDR3: CASSKAGFSSYEQYF
V: TRBV6-2/TRBV6-3; J: TRBJ2-5; D: TRBD2; length: 15; size: NA; DNA: TGTGCCAGCAGTTCCGCGGGACTAGCGGCGGAGACCCAGTACTTC; CDR3: CASSSAGLAAETQYF
V: TRBV20-1; J: TRBJ2-2; D: TRBD1; length: 13; size: NA; DNA: TGCAGTGCCGACAGGGGGAGATTCGGGGAGCTGTTTTTT; CDR3: CSADRGRFGELFF
V: TRBV4-3; J: TRBJ2-1; D: NA; length: 16; size: NA; DNA: TGCGCCAGCAGCCAAGATCTTCGAACTAACTTACGTGAGCAGTTCTTC; CDR3: CASSQDLRTNLREQFF
V: TRBV27; J: TRBJ2-1; D: NA; length: 13; size: NA; DNA: TGTGCCAGCAGTTTAAATCTAGCATCCCAGCAGTTCTTC; CDR3: CASSLNLASQQFF
V: TRBV20-1; J: TRBJ1-2; D: NA; length: 13; size: many; DNA: TGCAGTGCCACATTAACGTCTAACTATGGCTACACCTTC; CDR3: CSATLTSNYGYTF
V: TRBV28; J: TRBJ1-5; D: NA; length: 16; size: few; DNA: TGTGCCAGCAGCTCCGGGACATTTGATAGCAATCAGCCCCAGCATTTT; CDR3: CASSSGTFDSNQPQHF
V: TRBV7-2; J: TRBJ1-3; D: NA; length: 15; size: few; DNA: TGTGCCAGCAGCTTAGGCGGCTTCTCAGGAAACACCATATATTTT; CDR3: CASSLGGFSGNTIYF
V: TRBV25-1; J: TRBJ2-3; D: NA; length: 14; size: few; DNA: TGTGCCAGCAGTGGATGGGATTCGACAGATACGCAGTATTTT; CDR3: CASSGWDSTDTQYF
V: TRBV7-9; J: TRBJ2-3; D: TRBD2; length: 15; size: NA; DNA: TGTGCCAGCAGACCCAGCGGGACCCAAGGGAATACGCAGTATTTT; CDR3: CASRPSGTQGNTQYF
V: TRBV27; J: TRBJ2-1; D: NA; length: 14; size: many; DNA: TGTGCCAGCAGTTGGGTACTACCTTACAATGAGCAGTTCTTC; CDR3: CASSWVLPYNEQFF
V: TRBV6-1; J: TRBJ2-1; D: NA; length: 12; size: few; DNA: TGTGCCAGCAGGTACGGCGTTGGGGAGCAGTTCTTC; CDR3: CASRYGVGEQFF
V: TRBV7-2; J: TRBJ2-7; D: NA; length: 15; size: NA; DNA: TGTGCCAGCAGCTCAGCCGCCCAGAGCTCCTACGAGCAGTACTTC; CDR3: CASSSAAQSSYEQYF
V: TRBV28; J: TRBJ2-1; D: NA; length: 14; size: many; DNA: TGTGCCAGCAGTATAGGGACCGGGGGCAATGAGCAGTTCTTC; CDR3: CASSIGTGGNEQFF
V: TRBV20-1; J: TRBJ2-1; D: NA; length: 15; size: few; DNA: TGCAGTGCTAGGTGGCAGGATAGCTCCTACAATGAGCAGTTCTTC; CDR3: CSARWQDSSYNEQFF
V: TRBV6-2/TRBV6-3; J: TRBJ2-1; D: NA; length: 14; size: few; DNA: TGTGCCAGCGTCCAGGTCTTAGGGTACAATGAGCAGTTCTTC; CDR3: CASVQVLGYNEQFF
V: TRBV6-2/TRBV6-3; J: TRBJ2-1; D: NA; length: 14; size: many; DNA: TGTGCCAGCAGTTATAGGGGTGTCTACAATGAGCAGTTCTTC; CDR3: CASSYRGVYNEQFF
V: TRBV20-1; J: TRBJ2-2; D: TRBD1; length: 15; size: few; DNA: TGCAGTGCTCAGAGACAGGGGGCAGACACCGGGGAGCTGTTTTTT; CDR3: CSAQRQGADTGELFF
V: TRBV6-2/TRBV6-3; J: TRBJ2-1; D: TRBD2; length: 16; size: many; DNA: TGTGCCAGCTACCCCACACTAGCGGGAGGTGTCAATGAGCAGTTCTTC; CDR3: CASYPTLAGGVNEQFF
V: TRBV7-2; J: TRBJ2-7; D: NA; length: 12; size: many; DNA: TGTGCCAGCAGCCCCGAGGGATACGAGCAGTACTTC; CDR3: CASSPEGYEQYF
V: TRBV20-1; J: TRBJ2-7; D: NA; length: 16; size: NA; DNA: TGCAGTGCTAGGCCCCCGGGAGCGGATAGCTCCTACGAGCAGTACTTC; CDR3: CSARPPGADSSYEQYF
V: TRBV4-3; J: TRBJ1-2; D: TRBD1; length: 15; size: NA; DNA: TGCGCCAGCAGCCAAGTCGACAGGGGAAACTATGGCTACACCTTC; CDR3: CASSQVDRGNYGYTF
V: TRBV5-8; J: TRBJ2-3; D: NA; length: 15; size: few; DNA: TGTGCCAGCAGCTCGGGTTACCGCCAAGCAGATACGCAGTATTTT; CDR3: CASSSGYRQADTQYF
V: TRBV12-3/TRBV12-4; J: TRBJ2-2; D: NA; length: 16; size: few; DNA: TGTGCCAGCAGTTTTTCTCCGGGATTCGACACCGGGGAGCTGTTTTTT; CDR3: CASSFSPGFDTGELFF
V: TRBV29-1; J: TRBJ2-7; D: NA; length: 11; size: many; DNA: TGCAGCGCGGGCAGGGGAGGCGAGCAGTACTTC; CDR3: CSAGRGGEQYF
V: TRBV12-3/TRBV12-4; J: TRBJ2-1; D: TRBD2; length: 14; size: NA; DNA: TGTGCCAGCAGTTTGACGCTAGCGGGAGGGCACCAGTTCTTC; CDR3: CASSLTLAGGHQFF
V: TRBV20-1; J: TRBJ2-2; D: NA; length: 14; size: few; DNA: TGCAGTGCCCGGGCTGCGGGCAACACCGGGGAGCTGTTTTTT; CDR3: CSARAAGNTGELFF
V: TRBV6-2/TRBV6-3; J: TRBJ2-7; D: TRBD2; length: 15; size: few; DNA: TGTGCCAGCAGTTACGGAAGCGGGAGAACCTACGAGCAGTACTTC; CDR3: CASSYGSGRTYEQYF
V: TRBV28; J: TRBJ2-5; D: NA; length: 14; size: NA; DNA: TGTGCCAGCAGTCCCGGACGACAGATAGAGACCCAGTACTTC; CDR3: CASSPGRQIETQYF
V: TRBV7-9; J: TRBJ2-4; D: TRBD1; length: 12; size: NA; DNA: TGTGCCAGCAGCTCACAGGGGGACATTCAGTACTTC; CDR3: CASSSQGDIQYF
V: TRBV6-1; J: TRBJ2-7; D: TRBD1; length: 16; size: many; DNA: TGTGCCAGCAGTCGACTGACGACAGGGAGCTCCTACGAGCAGTACTTC; CDR3: CASSRLTTGSSYEQYF
V: TRBV20-1; J: TRBJ2-1; D: TRBD1; length: 17; size: NA; DNA: TGCAGTGCTAGAGATTCAGGGGGCGCCTTCGGTTGGAATGAGCAGTTCTTC; CDR3: CSARDSGGAFGWNEQFF
V: TRBV28; J: TRBJ2-6; D: NA; length: 15; size: few; DNA: TGTGCCAGCAGTTTCGAGGGGGCTGGGGCCAACGTCCTGACTTTC; CDR3: CASSFEGAGANVLTF
V: TRBV4-1; J: TRBJ1-5; D: TRBD1; length: 18; size: few; DNA: TGCGCCAGCAGCGGCTACCTCAGGGGGAGTAGGAGCAATCAGCCCCAGCATTTT; CDR3: CASSGYLRGSRSNQPQHF
V: TRBV12-3/TRBV12-4; J: TRBJ2-7; D: TRBD2; length: 14; size: NA; DNA: TGTGCCAGCAGGGGGACTACTTCGCCTATCGGGCAGTACTTC; CDR3: CASRGTTSPIGQYF
V: TRBV20-1; J: TRBJ2-3; D: NA; length: 13; size: few; DNA: TGCAGTGCCAGGGTGGCTAGCACAGATACGCAGTATTTT; CDR3: CSARVASTDTQYF
V: TRBV20-1; J: TRBJ1-1; D: NA; length: 15; size: many; DNA: TGCAGTGCTACCTTGACAGGTCGGGTGAACACTGAAGCTTTCTTT; CDR3: CSATLTGRVNTEAFF
V: TRBV6-1; J: TRBJ2-7; D: NA; length: 15; size: NA; DNA: TGTGCCAGCAGTGAAGGGTCGGGACAACTCTACGAGCAGTACTTC; CDR3: CASSEGSGQLYEQYF
V: TRBV7-9; J: TRBJ2-1; D: NA; length: 15; size: NA; DNA: TGTGCCAGCAGCCTTCTTGGGGCTAGTGTCCATGAGCAGTTCTTC; CDR3: CASSLLGASVHEQFF
V: TRBV6-2/TRBV6-3; J: TRBJ2-1; D: NA; length: 14; size: many; DNA: TGTGCCAGCAGTTACTCCGCGGGTAGCAATGAGCAGTTCTTC; CDR3: CASSYSAGSNEQFF
V: TRBV3-1; J: TRBJ2-3; D: TRBD2; length: 17; size: few; DNA: TGTGCCAGCAGCCCACTCCCGACTAGCGGGACCACAGATACGCAGTATTTT; CDR3: CASSPLPTSGTTDTQYF
V: TRBV6-2/TRBV6-3; J: TRBJ1-1; D: NA; length: 18; size: many; DNA: TGTGCCAGCAGTTACGGATTCGGGGCAGCCCCCTCGGGAACTGAAGCTTTCTTT; CDR3: CASSYGFGAAPSGTEAFF
V: TRBV7-2; J: TRBJ2-7; D: NA; length: 15; size: many; DNA: TGTGCCAGCAGCTTAGCAATCATCAGCTCCTACGAGCAGTACTTC; CDR3: CASSLAIISSYEQYF
V: TRBV29-1; J: TRBJ2-7; D: TRBD1; length: 12; size: few; DNA: TGCAGCGTTGTGACAGGGGGCTACGAGCAGTACTTC; CDR3: CSVVTGGYEQYF
V: TRBV7-9; J: TRBJ1-2; D: NA; length: 14; size: NA; DNA: TGTGCCAGCAGCCCAACAGGGTCTAACTATGGCTACACCTTC; CDR3: CASSPTGSNYGYTF
V: TRBV6-1; J: TRBJ2-5; D: NA; length: 14; size: many; DNA: TGTGCCAGCAGTGAACAGATTGATCAAGAGACCCAGTACTTC; CDR3: CASSEQIDQETQYF
V: TRBV6-6; J: TRBJ2-1; D: TRBD2; length: 15; size: NA; DNA: TGTGCCAGCAACGCGGGGGGCGTTGCCTACAATGAGCAGTTCTTC; CDR3: CASNAGGVAYNEQFF
V: TRBV19; J: TRBJ2-1; D: NA; length: 15; size: NA; DNA: TGTGCCAGTAGTCCCCTACCGAAAGACTACAATGAGCAGTTCTTC; CDR3: CASSPLPKDYNEQFF
V: TRBV14; J: TRBJ2-7; D: NA; length: 13; size: few; DNA: TGTGCCAGCAGGCCGACAGGCCCCGGGGAGCAGTACTTC; CDR3: CASRPTGPGEQYF
V: TRBV20-1; J: TRBJ2-7; D: NA; length: 12; size: many; DNA: TGCAGTGCTGCCAGGGGGGTGGGGGAGCAGTACTTC; CDR3: CSAARGVGEQYF
V: TRBV19; J: TRBJ2-7; D: TRBD2; length: 15; size: NA; DNA: TGTGCCAGTAGTATTAGGGGGACTAGAGCCTACGAGCAGTACTTC; CDR3: CASSIRGTRAYEQYF
V: TRBV7-6; J: TRBJ2-1; D: NA; length: 14; size: NA; DNA: TGTGCCAGCAGTCAAATACAGGGATACAATGAGCAGTTCTTC; CDR3: CASSQIQGYNEQFF
V: TRBV6-1; J: TRBJ2-3; D: NA; length: 14; size: many; DNA: TGTGCCAGCAGCTACAGGATAGAGACAGATACGCAGTATTTT; CDR3: CASSYRIETDTQYF
V: TRBV7-8; J: TRBJ1-1; D: NA; length: 16; size: NA; DNA: TGTGCCAGCAGCTTGCAAGGGGCAGCCGTGAACACTGAAGCTTTCTTT; CDR3: CASSLQGAAVNTEAFF
V: TRBV3-1; J: TRBJ2-5; D: NA; length: 16; size: few; DNA: TGTGCCAGCAGCCAAGATTGGAGAGGACAGCAAGAGACCCAGTACTTC; CDR3: CASSQDWRGQQETQYF
V: TRBV12-3/TRBV12-4; J: TRBJ2-7; D: TRBD1; length: 12; size: NA; DNA: TGTGCCAGCACCGGACAGGGGACCGAGCAGTACTTC; CDR3: CASTGQGTEQYF
V: TRBV4-1; J: TRBJ2-4; D: TRBD2; length: 14; size: few; DNA: TGCGCCAGCAGCCAACCCAGCAGCGGGGACATTCAGTACTTC; CDR3: CASSQPSSGDIQYF
V: TRBV5-5; J: TRBJ1-2; D: TRBD1; length: 14; size: NA; DNA: TGTGCCAGCAGCTTGGGGGACAGTCGAGATGGCTACACCTTC; CDR3: CASSLGDSRDGYTF